What follows are 23 T cell receptor beta chains derived from one specimen sequenced in a study of CD8 T cells in ankylosing spondylitis (TCRdb year 2017). Overall results and qualifications from the work: A TCR beta motif made up of about eight highly homologous amino acid variants appeared to be characteristic of blood from ankylosing spondylitis patients.

For these TCRs, the target antigens are not known. Preparation of the library involved 5' RACE. This sample was sequenced with an Illumina HiSeq 2500. TCRdb handled the public reads itself, with Q25 trimming in fastp and clone calling in MiXCR, and kept productive beta chains. Rows matching on CDR3 protein sequence are summarized as one entry with the most common DNA and genes. For this sample the table gives under 250,000 distinct CDR3 sequences, of which just under 7.5% were detected only once. The ten largest clones take up 14% of the sample. Sequenced input: blood, either unsorted or a sorted T cell fraction (not recorded which). The receptors shown here come from a male donor with ankylosing spondylitis.

This clonotype was observed many times. This chain links TRBV7-2 with TRBJ1-2; 7 bases line up with TRBD1. The CDR3 is 14 residues long. The V gene end was trimmed by 4 bases and the J gene end by 5 bases; junction bases not matched to a gene: 7. CDR1 SGHTA and CDR2 FQGNSA come from the germline V gene. The CDR3 nucleotides read TGTGCCAGCAGCTCGACCGGGACAGTGTATGGCTACACCTTC. Residues: CASSSTGTVYGYTF.

This clonotype has a count of ten or more. The chain combines TRBV12-3 or TRBV12-4 with TRBJ1-1; possible D gene TRBD1, 5 bases. The CDR3 contains 13 residues. V dropped 3 bases and J dropped 6 bases, with 11 bases sitting between them. The CDR3 sequence: CASSFGALSEAFF. CDR3 bases: TGTGCCAGCAGTTTCGGGGCCCTGTCTGAAGCTTTCTTT.

Many counts were recorded for this clonotype. The genes are TRBV6-2 or TRBV6-3 and TRBJ2-1; D is unresolved. From germline, CDR1 is MNHEY and CDR2 SVGEGT. CDR3 length equals 13 residues. V lost 1 base and J 6 bases, leaving 7 bases between the germline ends. The CDR3 loop is CASSYFLANEQFF. Here the CDR3 DNA reads TGTGCCAGCAGTTACTTTTTAGCCAATGAGCAGTTCTTC.

The J gene is TRBJ2-7, the V gene TRBV27; the D gene is possibly TRBD1 (6 bases). Germline assignment: CDR1 MNHEY and CDR2 SMNVEV (reference sequence). The CDR3 contains 14 residues. V lost 6 bases and J 4 bases, leaving 16 bases between the germline ends. CDR3 coding DNA: TGTGCCAGCAGCAGTAGGGCAGGGGCATACGAGCAGTACTTC. This gives the protein CASSSRAGAYEQYF.

The chain employs TRBV9 and TRBJ2-1, with D unclear. This CDR3 comprises 13 residues. CDR1 and CDR2 (germline): SGDLS, YYNGEE. The ends were cut back, 2 bases at V and 6 bases at J, with 9 bases in the middle. The chain's CDR3 is CASSVQHGNEQFF. The CDR3, as DNA: TGTGCCAGCAGCGTGCAACATGGCAATGAGCAGTTCTTC.

This rearrangement joins TRBV6-5 to TRBJ2-7; D is ambiguous. Trimming took 6 bases from V and 6 from J, leaving 12 bases between them. This CDR3 has 12 amino acids. The germline V gene has CDR1 MNHEY and CDR2 SVGAGI. CDR3 in amino acids: CASSTHSTEQYF. The CDR3 DNA reads as TGTGCCAGCAGCACTCACAGCACCGAGCAGTACTTC.

The V call is TRBV11-1, the J call TRBJ2-1; TRBD2 matches at 11 bases. The ends lost 5 bases at V and 0 bases at J; junction bases unmatched: 12. The CDR3 length is 19 residues. In germline, CDR1 is SGHAT, CDR2 FQDESV (reference sequence). In DNA, the CDR3 is TGTGCCAGCAGCCCCGGGACTAGCGGACCCCTAAGCTCCTACAATGAGCAGTTCTTC. Translated, it gives CASSPGTSGPLSSYNEQFF.

This clonotype was counted ten times or more. This rearrangement joins TRBV28 to TRBJ2-7, with no clear D. V gave up 4 bases and J gave up 6 bases, with 13 bases separating them. Germline V gene sequence: CDR1 MDHEN, CDR2 SYDVKM. The CDR3 runs to 13 residues. As DNA, the CDR3 is TGTGCCAGCAGTTGGACGGCGCGGAGCGAGCAGTACTTC. Translating gives CASSWTARSEQYF. The variable domain in full, with the rest retrieved from reference TRBV28 and TRBJ2-7, is DVKVTQSSRYLVKRTGEKVFLECVQDMDHENMFWYRQDPGLGLRLIYFSYDVKMKEKGDIPEGYSVSREKKERFSLILESASTNQTSMYLCASSWTARSEQYFGPGTRLTVT.

This clonotype was recorded many times. This sequence joins TRBV7-9 and TRBJ2-5, with D possibly being TRBD1 (5 bases). This CDR3 contains 13 residues. Deletions cut 2 bases from V and 4 bases from J, with 8 bases between. The germline V gene has CDR1 SEHNR and CDR2 FQNEAQ (reference sequence). The CDR3 DNA reads as TGTGCCAGCAGCTTACAGGGCCGAGAGACCCAGTACTTC. It yields the protein CASSLQGRETQYF.

The chain uses TRBV6-4 and TRBJ2-2; D call uncertain. This CDR3 is 12 amino acids long. Trimming cost V 7 bases and J 4 bases, with 7 bases left between them. CDR1 MRHNA and CDR2 SNTAGT come from the germline V gene. The CDR3 sequence is CASKTSTGELFF. The CDR3 region has the DNA TGTGCCAGCAAGACCAGCACCGGGGAGCTGTTTTTT.

There are a few counts of this clonotype. The V and J genes are TRBV7-6 and TRBJ2-5; 8 bases agree with TRBD1. J lost 5 bases, V lost 7 bases, and 6 bases had no gene match. Germline V CDR1 and CDR2: SGHVS, FNYEAQ. The CDR3 consists of 13 residues. CDR3 protein: CASTRGRGETQYF. CDR3 coding DNA: TGTGCCAGCACCAGGGGGCGCGGGGAGACCCAGTACTTC.

At least ten counts were recorded for this clonotype. Relative to the germline gene, one junction end is altered; a read error may explain this. The rearrangement links TRBV28 to TRBJ2-7; 7 bases are a match to TRBD1. CDR1 is MDHEN, CDR2 SYDVKM, per germline. The CDR3 length is 11 residues. The CDR3 DNA reads as TGTGCCAGCAGTCACCCCGGAACAGGGGTATTC. Translation gives CASSHPGTGVF.

The V call is TRBV7-9, the J call TRBJ2-3, with no clear D. Trimming pared 5 bases from V and 6 bases from J, leaving 15 bases between. The CDR3 consists of 14 residues. CDR1 is SEHNR and CDR2 is FQNEAQ in the germline V gene (reference sequence). The CDR3: CASSLPEFTDTQYF. CDR3 DNA: TGTGCCAGCAGCCTCCCCGAATTCACGGATACGCAGTATTTT.

This chain joins TRBV5-1 and TRBJ2-3; 8 bases align to TRBD2. This CDR3 is built from 15 residues. Germline assignment: CDR1 SGHRS and CDR2 YFSETQ. Losses at the gene ends were 4 bases for V and 2 bases for J; bases not matched to a gene: 6. CDR3 nucleotides: TGCGCCAGCAGCCCCCGGGGGGGCCTCACAGATACGCAGTATTTT. It is translated as CASSPRGGLTDTQYF.

This clonotype was observed a handful of times. The chain combines TRBV27 with TRBJ2-3; 10 nucleotides line up with TRBD2. Germline V gene lookup returns CDR1 MNHEY and CDR2 SMNVEV (reference sequence). Trimming removed 5 bases from V and 2 bases from J; junction bases left unmatched: 7. The CDR3 consists of 16 residues. CDR3 DNA sequence: TGTGCCAGCAGTCCCCCCCTAGCGGGGGTCACAGATACGCAGTATTTT. Translation gives CASSPPLAGVTDTQYF.

This clonotype was found many times. The chain recombines TRBV4-3 with TRBJ2-5; D is perhaps TRBD1 (5 bases). V lost 6 bases to trimming and J lost 5 bases, with 16 bases between them. The CDR3 runs 14 residues. The V gene's germline CDR1 is LGHNA and CDR2 YSLEER. The CDR3 nucleotides read TGCGCCAGCAGTTACAGGCACAACGACGAGACCCAGTACTTC. The encoded protein is CASSYRHNDETQYF.

Concerning this clonotype: With a much larger clone just one base away, this may be a read error. This chain uses TRBV4-3 with TRBJ2-2; D uncertain. CDR1 and CDR2 from the germline V gene are LGHNA and YSLEER. Deletions cut 4 bases from V and 5 bases from J, with 14 bases between. CDR3 length: 15 residues. The CDR3 reads CASSPPGMKTGELFF. The CDR3 bases are TGCGCCAGCAGCCCCCCTGGAATGAAGACCGGGGAGCTGTTTTTT.

This clonotype showed up many times. V and J are TRBV9 and TRBJ2-3; D might be TRBD2 (5 bases). Trimming took off 3 bases at V and 6 bases at J, with 14 bases between the two ends. The CDR3 has 14 residues. Per germline, CDR1 SGDLS and CDR2 YYNGEE. CDR3 in amino acids: CASSAEPDLDTQYF. In nucleotides, the CDR3 is TGTGCCAGCAGCGCGGAGCCGGACTTGGATACGCAGTATTTT.

V gene TRBV4-3 combines with J gene TRBJ2-7; weak D call: TRBD2 (6 bases). Trimming removed 3 bases from V and 4 bases from J, with 19 bases in between. Germline V lookup: CDR1 LGHNA, CDR2 YSLEER. The CDR3 totals 16 residues. The CDR3, as DNA: TGCGCCAGCAGCCAGTATAGCGGCGGGTCATTGTACGAGCAGTACTTC. Translated: CASSQYSGGSLYEQYF.

This clonotype was observed many times. This rearrangement joins TRBV28 to TRBJ2-7; TRBD1 aligns across 9 bases. Germline values: CDR1 MDHEN, CDR2 SYDVKM. The trim removed 6 bases at V and 4 bases at J, leaving 7 bases unmatched. This CDR3 contains 14 residues. CDR3 coding DNA: TGTGCCAGCAGAGTTGACAGGGGGAAATACGAGCAGTACTTC. Its protein is CASRVDRGKYEQYF.

This clonotype was counted at least ten times. The chain couples TRBV5-1 to TRBJ1-2; D is perhaps TRBD1 (6 bases). The CDR3 spans 13 residues. Germline loops: CDR1 SGHRS, CDR2 YFSETQ. V was clipped by 6 bases and J by 7 bases, with 16 bases between them. The CDR3 DNA is TGCGCCAGCACCCCGGACAGCGTTGCTGGCTACACCTTC. It specifies CASTPDSVAGYTF.

The chain joins TRBV5-1 to TRBJ2-2; tentatively, D is TRBD2 (6 bases). V was clipped by 4 bases and J by 4 bases, with 14 bases between them. The CDR3 consists of 15 residues. Germline values: CDR1 SGHRS, CDR2 YFSETQ. CDR3 in amino acids: CASSLEAGITGELFF. CDR3 DNA: TGCGCCAGCAGCCTGGAGGCGGGGATCACCGGGGAGCTGTTTTTT.

This clonotype was observed at least ten times. The chain links TRBV29-1 to TRBJ1-2, with D perhaps matching TRBD1 (5 bases). Germline values: CDR1 SQVTM, CDR2 ANQGSEA. This CDR3 contains 11 residues. The germline V and J ends were trimmed by 7 bases and 2 bases, with 8 bases remaining between them. The CDR3 reads CSARVNYGYTF. DNA for the CDR3: TGCAGCGCCAGGGTAAACTATGGCTACACCTTC.